The TCR beta chain under discussion was sequenced for a study of blood T cell repertoires in COVID-19. Germline V gene data show CDR1 as SGHNT and CDR2 as YYREEE (reference sequence). V lost 2 bases, J lost 0 bases, and 11 bases lay in between. The CDR3 length is 15 residues. Clones were sequenced by immunoSEQ multiplex PCR, and TCRdb holds only the in-frame ones, with some missing. The sample has 170,000 or so clones; around four fifths are singletons. The V gene is TRBV5-4, the J gene TRBJ1-1; D gene unclear. This receptor was identified in a woman in her sixties with acute or convalescent COVID-19. Sequenced input: peripheral blood. CDR3 in amino acids: CASSFEWTMNTEAFF. DNA for the CDR3: TGTGCCAGCAGCTTCGAATGGACTATGAACACTGAAGCTTTCTTT.